One sample yielded the 17 T cell receptor beta chains listed below, sequenced in a study of spatial heterogeneity in lung cancer. TCRdb redid the calling of the 5' RACE reads with MiXCR, one entry per CDR3 protein. Of over 70,000 distinct CDR3 sequences in the sample, roughly 8.9% are singletons; the top ten hold under 2.5%. Time point: blood at routine non-recurrence follow-up after resection. Sequencing was performed on PBMCs, taken at follow-up. The source is a female donor with early-stage non-small cell lung cancer.

This clonotype came up many times. This rearrangement joins TRBV2 to TRBJ2-7, with a tentative D call TRBD1 (6 bases). The germline V gene encodes CDR1 SNHLY and CDR2 FYNNEI. CDR3 length: 12 residues. V lost 8 bases to trimming and J lost 2 bases, with 10 bases between them. The CDR3 DNA sequence: TGTGCCAGCGGTAACAGGGCCTACGAGCAGTACTTC. It codes for CASGNRAYEQYF.

This clonotype came up many times. CDR3: CATSGGLDTGELFF. CDR3 nucleotides: TGTGCCACCAGTGGAGGGCTCGACACCGGGGAGCTGTTTTTT. The gene calls are TRBV24-1 and TRBJ2-2; TRBD2 might be the D (5 bases). The CDR3 is made up of 14 amino acids. CDR1 and CDR2 (germline): KGHDR, SFDVKD. V lost 5 bases and J lost 3, with 9 bases in between.

This clonotype was found many times. The chain is built from TRBV7-9 and TRBJ2-3; no clear D. Germline CDR1 and CDR2: SEHNR and FQNEAQ (reference sequence). This CDR3 contains 14 residues. The V gene lost 4 bases and the J gene lost 1 base, with 9 bases spanning the gap. CDR3 nucleotides: TGTGCCAGCAGCTCTTCTCGAGGCACAGATACGCAGTATTTT. Translation gives CASSSSRGTDTQYF. Variable domain in full (rest from reference TRBV7-9 and TRBJ2-3): DTGVSQNPRHKITKRGQNVTFRCDPISEHNRLYWYRQTLGQGPEFLTYFQNEAQLEKSRLLSDRFSAERPKGSFSTLEIQRTEQGDSAMYLCASSSSRGTDTQYFGPGTRLTVL.

This clonotype was observed at least ten times. This rearrangement joins TRBV27 to TRBJ1-1; TRBD1 matches 9 bases. With V trimmed by 4 bases and J by 3 bases, 12 bases remained unmatched. CDR1 and CDR2 from the germline V gene are MNHEY and SMNVEV (reference sequence). This CDR3 region has 17 residues. The CDR3 DNA follows: TGTGCCAGCAGTTCAGAAACAGGGGGCCGGGGGTACACTGAAGCTTTCTTT. Its translation: CASSSETGGRGYTEAFF.

This clonotype was counted ten times or more. This sequence joins TRBV28 and TRBJ1-2; D unclear. V was trimmed by 5 bases and J by 8 bases, leaving 9 bases between them. The CDR3 consists of 11 residues. The germline CDR1 and CDR2 sequences are MDHEN and SYDVKM. The CDR3: CASSHIWGYTF. The CDR3 bases are TGTGCCAGCAGTCATATATGGGGCTACACCTTC.

This clonotype appeared a single time. A much larger clone is a single base away; this may be a read error. In DNA form, the CDR3 reads TGTGTCGGAAGGGGGAGGAACAATGAGCAGTTCTTC. Amino acids: CVGRGRNNEQFF. V gene TRBV6-2 or TRBV6-3 combines with J gene TRBJ2-1; D is perhaps TRBD1 or TRBD2 (6 bases each). The length of the CDR3 is 12 residues. CDR1 is MNHEY and CDR2 is SVGEGT in the germline V gene.

This sequence joins TRBV19 and TRBJ2-1, with D possibly being TRBD2 (6 bases). Germline lookup yields CDR1 LNHDA and CDR2 SQIVND (reference sequence). Trimming stripped 7 bases from V and 0 bases from J, with 13 bases between. This CDR3 is built from 15 residues. Here the CDR3 reads CASNGIAASYNEQFF. Here the CDR3 DNA reads TGTGCCAGTAACGGAATAGCGGCCTCCTACAATGAGCAGTTCTTC.

This clonotype was found many times. The chain couples TRBV5-8 to TRBJ2-2; no firm D call. Deletions cut 4 bases from V and 3 bases from J, with 19 bases between. Germline CDR1 and CDR2: SGHTS and YDEGEE. This CDR3 has 17 amino acids. CDR3 nucleotide sequence: TGTGCCAGCAGCCGGCTCGGGTTGGGATCGGACACCGGGGAGCTGTTTTTT. Protein: CASSRLGLGSDTGELFF.

A note on this clonotype: A much larger clone differs by one base, so this may be a read error. The rearrangement joins TRBV7-3 to TRBJ1-2, with a tentative D call TRBD1 (5 bases). Trimming cost V 5 bases and J 0 bases, with 10 bases left between them. CDR1 is SGHTA, CDR2 FQGTGA, per germline. The CDR3 has 14 amino acids. CDR3 loop: CASSPGTTNYGYTF. In nucleotides, the CDR3 is TGTGCCAGCAGCCCCGGGACGACTAACTATGGCTACACCTTC.

This clonotype appeared many times. The chain joins TRBV5-1 to TRBJ1-3; 8 nucleotides agree with TRBD1. The CDR3 has 15 amino acids. Per germline, CDR1 SGHRS and CDR2 YFSETQ. The J segment lost 7 bases and the V segment lost 4 bases, leaving 10 bases of the junction unmatched. CDR3 DNA sequence: TGCGCCAGCAGCCGCACGTCGACAGGGGTCAACACCATATATTTT. Residues: CASSRTSTGVNTIYF.

This clonotype was counted ten times or more. The CDR3: CASSQDPRYGYTF. The CDR3 region has the DNA TGTGCCAGCAGCCAAGATCCACGGTATGGCTACACCTTC. This chain connects TRBV3-1 to TRBJ1-2; D is unclear. V shed 0 bases and J shed 5 bases, with 7 bases lying between them. This CDR3 spans 13 amino acids. CDR1 is LGHDT and CDR2 is YNNKEL in the germline V gene (reference sequence).

In this sample, this clonotype turned up a few times. The CDR3: CASSLGGGTPQHF. CDR3 DNA: TGTGCCAGCAGCCTCGGGGGAGGTACGCCCCAGCATTTT. The V and J genes are TRBV3-1 and TRBJ1-5; TRBD1 might be the D (5 bases). This CDR3 is built from 13 residues. CDR1 and CDR2 (germline): LGHDT, YNNKEL (reference sequence). The V and J ends lost 4 bases and 9 bases respectively, with 13 bases between them.

In its sample, this clonotype was seen a few times. The J gene is TRBJ1-1, the V gene TRBV29-1; D is undetermined. The CDR3 has 13 residues. V gave up 4 bases and J gave up 1 base, with 10 bases separating them. The germline V gene encodes CDR1 SQVTM and CDR2 ANQGSEA. CDR3 sequence: CSVGNAGNTEAFF. CDR3 DNA: TGCAGCGTTGGGAATGCAGGGAACACTGAAGCTTTCTTT.

The V gene is TRBV6-2 or TRBV6-3, the J gene TRBJ2-3, with a tentative D call TRBD1 (5 bases). V was shortened by 2 bases and J by 0 bases, with 6 bases between the two germline ends. The germline CDR1 and CDR2 sequences are MNHEY and SVGEGT. The CDR3 has 14 amino acids. The CDR3 spells CASSYQGSTDTQYF. The CDR3 DNA reads TGTGCCAGCAGTTACCAGGGTAGCACAGATACGCAGTATTTT.

This clonotype showed up just a few times. V is TRBV6-6 and J is TRBJ1-1; possibly TRBD1 for D (5 bases). This CDR3 has 16 residues. Germline assignment: CDR1 MNHNY and CDR2 SVGAGI (reference sequence). V was cut by 0 bases and J by 1 base, with 12 bases left in between. CDR3 DNA: TGTGCCAGCAGTTACTCAGGGACCCCCCGGAACACTGAAGCTTTCTTT. Its translation: CASSYSGTPRNTEAFF.

V is TRBV2 and J is TRBJ2-1; 14 bases are a match to TRBD2. Germline V gene data show CDR1 as SNHLY and CDR2 as FYNNEI. The CDR3 has 18 amino acids. V dropped 5 bases and J dropped 6; count of bases not matched to a gene: 12. CDR3: CASSRDLLTSGRANEQFF. In nucleotides, the CDR3 is TGTGCCAGCAGTCGGGACCTGCTGACTAGCGGGAGGGCCAATGAGCAGTTCTTC.

This clonotype showed up many times. The V and J genes are TRBV5-1 and TRBJ2-7, with 8 positions matching TRBD1. The CDR3 sequence is 14 residues long. V shed 0 bases and J 5 bases; nucleotides not matched to a gene: 4. Germline V gene lookup returns CDR1 SGHRS and CDR2 YFSETQ. CDR3: CASSLGQGHHEQYF. Written as DNA, the CDR3 is TGCGCCAGCAGCTTGGGACAGGGGCACCACGAGCAGTACTTC. Variable domain in full (rest from reference TRBV5-1 and TRBJ2-7): KAGVTQTPRYLIKTRGQQVTLSCSPISGHRSVSWYQQTPGQGLQFLFEYFSETQRNKGNFPGRFSGRQFSNSRSEMNVSTLELGDSALYLCASSLGQGHHEQYFGPGTRLTVT.